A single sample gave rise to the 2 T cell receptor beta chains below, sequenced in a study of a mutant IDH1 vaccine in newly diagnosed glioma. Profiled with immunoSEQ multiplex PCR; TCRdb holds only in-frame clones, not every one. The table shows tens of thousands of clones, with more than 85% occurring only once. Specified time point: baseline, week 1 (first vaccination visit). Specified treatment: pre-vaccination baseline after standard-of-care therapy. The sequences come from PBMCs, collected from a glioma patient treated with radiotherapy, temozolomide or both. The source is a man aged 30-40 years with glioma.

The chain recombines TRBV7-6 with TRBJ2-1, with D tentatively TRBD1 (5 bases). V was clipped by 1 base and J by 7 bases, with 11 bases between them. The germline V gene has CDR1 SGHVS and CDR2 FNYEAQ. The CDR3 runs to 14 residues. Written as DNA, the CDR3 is TGTGCCAGCAGCTTAGGGACAACCAGGAATGAGCAGTTCTTC. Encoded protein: CASSLGTTRNEQFF. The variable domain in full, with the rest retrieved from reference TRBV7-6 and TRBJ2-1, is GAGVSQSPRYKVTKRGQDVALRCDPISGHVSLYWYRQALGQGPEFLTYFNYEAQQDKSGLPNDRFSAERPEGSISTLTIQRTEQRDSAMYRCASSLGTTRNEQFFGPGTRLTVL.

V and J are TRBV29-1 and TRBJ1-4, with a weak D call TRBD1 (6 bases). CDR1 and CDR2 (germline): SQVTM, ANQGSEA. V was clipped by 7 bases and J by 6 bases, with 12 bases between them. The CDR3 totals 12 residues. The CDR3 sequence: CSGGAGDEKLFF. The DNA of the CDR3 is TGCAGCGGGGGGGCAGGGGATGAAAAACTGTTTTTT.